A single sample gave rise to the 15 T cell receptor beta chains below, sequenced in a study of vaccination effects on CD4 cells after COVID-19. Antigen specificity for these receptors is unknown. The repertoire was sequenced with immunoSEQ multiplex PCR; TCRdb's copy has only in-frame clones and lacks some. The sample records more than 50,000 clones, roughly 76% being singletons. Using viral peptide pools, the ViraFEST assay grew out antigen-specific CD4+ T cells prior to sequencing. With roughly 9 days of culture completed, CD4+ T cells were isolated. Sequenced material: CD4+ T cells from PBMCs cultured with HCoV-229E spike peptides, taken before COVID-19 vaccination. The receptors come from a human donor who received a COVID-19 vaccine.

V usage is TRBV2 and J usage is TRBJ2-5; 7 nucleotides align to TRBD1. The germline V gene encodes CDR1 SNHLY and CDR2 FYNNEI. The CDR3 is 13 amino acids. V trimming: 4 bases; J trimming: 4 bases; junction bases outside the gene matches: 3. CDR3 in amino acids: CASSVNRGETQYF. The CDR3 region has the DNA TGTGCCAGCAGTGTAAACAGGGGAGAGACCCAGTACTTC. Filled out from reference TRBV2 and TRBJ2-5, the complete variable domain reads EPEVTQTPSHQVTQMGQEVILRCVPISNHLYFYWYRQILGQKVEFLVSFYNNEISEKSEIFDDQFSVERPDGSNFTLKIRSTKLEDSAMYFCASSVNRGETQYFGPGTRLLVL.

The V call is TRBV5-1, the J call TRBJ1-3, with D hard to call. CDR1 SGHRS and CDR2 YFSETQ come from the germline V gene. The CDR3 is made up of 16 amino acids. The V and J ends lost 0 bases and 0 bases respectively, with 10 bases between them. The CDR3 bases are TGCGCCAGCAGCTTGGCCACGTGGAGCTCTGGAAACACCATATATTTT. It encodes CASSLATWSSGNTIYF.

The rearrangement uses TRBV2 and TRBJ1-2, with 9 bases lining up with TRBD1. V lost 6 bases to trimming and J lost 1 base; unmatched junction nucleotides: 12. Germline CDR1 is SNHLY and CDR2 is FYNNEI. This CDR3 has 17 amino acids. The CDR3 sequence is CASSLLPGTGHNYGYTF. In DNA, the CDR3 is TGTGCCAGCAGCCTTCTACCCGGGACAGGGCATAACTATGGCTACACCTTC.

The chain has TRBV7-2 and TRBJ2-1; D unclear. Trimming removed 3 bases at V and 5 bases at J, with 8 bases between. The CDR3 runs 13 residues. The germline gives CDR1 SGHTA, CDR2 FQGNSA. The CDR3 DNA reads TGTGCCAGCAGCTTCTCCAGGAACAATGAGCAGTTCTTC. It specifies CASSFSRNNEQFF.

The chain employs TRBV4-2 and TRBJ2-5; 7 bases agree with TRBD1. CDR1 is LGHNA and CDR2 is YNFKEQ in the germline V gene. J gave up 1 base and V 4 bases, and 9 bases lay outside the gene matches. The CDR3 consists of 16 residues. The CDR3 protein is CASSPRPRDSQETQYF. CDR3 sequence (DNA): TGTGCCAGCAGCCCTAGACCCCGGGACAGCCAAGAGACCCAGTACTTC.

CDR3 sequence reads: CASSSRLLSGGPQETQYF. The CDR3 nucleotides are TGTGCCAGCAGCTCCCGGCTCCTTAGCGGGGGCCCCCAAGAGACCCAGTACTTC. The genes are TRBV7-8 and TRBJ2-5; the match to TRBD2 covers 9 bases. V lost 4 bases and J lost 1; bases outside the gene matches: 13. This CDR3 comprises 18 residues. CDR1 is SGHVS, CDR2 FQNEAQ, per germline.

J is TRBJ2-3 and V is TRBV9; D could derive from TRBD1 or TRBD2 (5 bases each). Per germline, CDR1 SGDLS and CDR2 YYNGEE. V shed 3 bases and J shed 6 bases, with 17 bases lying between them. The CDR3 consists of 15 residues. CDR3: CASSAVVGVRDTQYF. CDR3 bases: TGTGCCAGCAGCGCTGTTGTGGGGGTGAGGGATACGCAGTATTTT.

DNA of the CDR3: TGTGCCAGCTCAAACGTCAGGGTTACGGACAATGAGCAGTTCTTC. Residues: CASSNVRVTDNEQFF. The rearrangement links TRBV18 to TRBJ2-1; maybe TRBD1 (5 bases). V was pared by 5 bases and J by 5 bases, with 16 bases between. Germline CDR1 and CDR2: KGHSH and LQKENI. The CDR3 has 15 amino acids.

The chain is built from TRBV28 and TRBJ2-3; no clear D gene. The germline CDR1 and CDR2 sequences are MDHEN and SYDVKM. The CDR3 has 12 amino acids. Deletions cut 2 bases from V and 6 bases from J, with 6 bases between. The CDR3 spells CASSLQSDTQYF. The CDR3 DNA follows: TGTGCCAGCAGTTTACAGTCCGATACGCAGTATTTT.

The chain couples TRBV7-3 to TRBJ2-1, with 8 bases aligning to TRBD2. The CDR3 extends over 17 amino acids. The germline gives CDR1 SGHTA, CDR2 FQGTGA. Trimming took 4 bases from V and 7 from J; bases not matched to a gene: 15. The CDR3 reads CASSSGGSGVRRNEQFF. In DNA, the CDR3 is TGTGCCAGCAGCTCCGGAGGTAGCGGGGTAAGAAGGAATGAGCAGTTCTTC.

V usage is TRBV14 and J usage is TRBJ1-1, with a weak D call TRBD1 (5 bases). In germline, CDR1 is SGHDN, CDR2 FVKESK. The CDR3 length is 13 residues. The V gene lost 7 bases and the J gene lost 0 bases, with 9 bases spanning the gap. CDR3 region: CASKDTVNTEAFF. The CDR3 DNA reads as TGTGCCAGCAAGGACACCGTGAACACTGAAGCTTTCTTT. The full variable domain, completed using reference TRBV14 and TRBJ1-1, is EAGVTQFPSHSVIEKGQTVTLRCDPISGHDNLYWYRRVMGKEIKFLLHFVKESKQDESGMPNNRFLAERTGGTYSTLKVQPAELEDSGVYFCASKDTVNTEAFFGQGTRLTVV.

This chain joins TRBV7-9 and TRBJ2-2; D remains unclear. Trimming left V 6 bases short and J 6 bases short, with 11 bases between. Germline CDR1 reads SEHNR; CDR2 reads FQNEAQ (reference sequence). The CDR3 covers 13 residues. DNA for the CDR3: TGTGCCAGCAGATCATCCACAGCCGGGGAGCTGTTTTTT. This codes for CASRSSTAGELFF.

This chain uses TRBV29-1 with TRBJ2-1; no firm D call. Germline CDR1 and CDR2: SQVTM and ANQGSEA. The CDR3 spans 13 residues. Trimming shortened V by 3 bases and J by 6 bases, and 12 bases separated the two germline ends. Here the CDR3 reads CSVDPSYGNEQFF. The CDR3 region has the DNA TGCAGCGTTGACCCCAGCTACGGCAATGAGCAGTTCTTC.

The rearrangement uses TRBV10-2 and TRBJ1-2; 8 bases agree with TRBD1. Germline loops: CDR1 WSHSY, CDR2 SAAADI. This CDR3 has 17 residues. The trim removed 6 bases at V and 8 bases at J, leaving 20 bases unmatched. The CDR3 reads CASSLWTGYGVSGGYTF. The CDR3 bases are TGCGCCAGCAGCTTATGGACAGGGTACGGGGTGAGCGGAGGCTACACCTTC.

This clone was recorded once. The rearrangement links TRBV29-1 to TRBJ2-2, with D possibly being TRBD2 (6 bases). Germline V gene data show CDR1 as SQVTM and CDR2 as ANQGSEA. V was pared by 7 bases and J by 5 bases, with 14 bases between. CDR3 length: 13 amino acids. DNA of the CDR3: TGCAGCGAGCTGGGGGGTGGGACCGGGGAGCTGTTTTTT. Amino acids: CSELGGGTGELFF.